This T cell receptor (beta chain) comes out of a study of blood T cell repertoires in COVID-19. Clones were sequenced by immunoSEQ multiplex PCR, and TCRdb holds only the in-frame ones, with some missing. The table has about 71,000 clones, 75% to 95% seen once. Sequenced sample: peripheral blood. This clonotype was sampled from an elderly woman with acute or convalescent COVID-19.

CDR3 in amino acids: CASSLGQGSTEAFF. CDR3 coding DNA: TGTGCCAGCAGTTTAGGACAGGGATCCACTGAAGCTTTCTTT. The chain links TRBV28 to TRBJ1-1; the match to TRBD1 covers 8 bases. The CDR3 has 14 amino acids. Germline values: CDR1 MDHEN, CDR2 SYDVKM. J was trimmed by 4 bases and V by 2 bases; bases with no gene match: 3.